The 19 T cell receptor beta chains presented below share a single source sample, sequenced in a study of cytomegalovirus exposure and HLA in healthy donors. Sequencing used immunoSEQ multiplex PCR; TCRdb keeps in-frame clones, though not all of them. In the table there are under 150,000 clones, 91% of which are singletons. The sequencing sample was made of PBMCs. The receptors stem from a man between 18 and 29 years old in good health and CMV-seronegative.

This rearrangement joins TRBV9 to TRBJ1-1; D possibly corresponds to TRBD1 (5 bases). V lost 3 bases to trimming and J lost 4 bases, with 13 bases between them. From germline, CDR1 is SGDLS and CDR2 YYNGEE. The CDR3 spans 14 residues. In DNA form, the CDR3 reads TGTGCCAGCAGCGCCAGGTGGGGGGGCACTGAAGCTTTCTTT. Its translation: CASSARWGGTEAFF.

The chain is built from TRBV18 and TRBJ1-1; 9 nucleotides agree with TRBD1. V was pared by 6 bases and J by 0 bases, with 8 bases of the junction left unmatched. This CDR3 spans 16 amino acids. Looked up from germline, CDR1 is KGHSH and CDR2 is LQKENI. The CDR3 region is CASSPGTGRMNTEAFF. In DNA, the CDR3 is TGTGCCAGCTCCCCCGGGACAGGGCGCATGAACACTGAAGCTTTCTTT.

This clone was recorded a few times. The V and J genes are TRBV19 and TRBJ2-4, with D tentatively TRBD1 (7 bases). CDR1 LNHDA and CDR2 SQIVND come from the germline V gene (reference sequence). Between the trimmed V and J ends, which lost 8 bases and 3 bases, there was a span of 17 bases. The CDR3 loop spans 15 amino acids. The CDR3 DNA reads TGTGCCAGTGCACTGGAGGGGACAGTCAAAAACATTCAGTACTTC. It codes for CASALEGTVKNIQYF.

The V gene is TRBV6-1, the J gene TRBJ1-2; maybe TRBD1 (6 bases). Germline V gene data show CDR1 as MNHNS and CDR2 as SASEGT. The ends were cut back, 6 bases at V and 4 bases at J, with 15 bases in the middle. There are 14 residues in the CDR3. CDR3: CASRGVYRAYGYTF. In DNA, the CDR3 is TGTGCCAGCAGGGGGGTCTACAGGGCCTATGGCTACACCTTC.

The chain has TRBV7-9 and TRBJ2-1, with 8 bases aligning to TRBD2. The germline V gene has CDR1 SEHNR and CDR2 FQNEAQ (reference sequence). V shed 5 bases, J shed 9 bases, and the junction held 21 bases outside the gene matches. This CDR3 is 18 amino acids long. DNA for the CDR3: TGTGCCAGCAGCCCCCCGAAGGTAGCGGGAATCGGCGTGGTTGAGCAGTTCTTC. Its translation: CASSPPKVAGIGVVEQFF.

The chain employs TRBV7-9 and TRBJ2-7, with D possibly matching TRBD2 (5 bases). Trimming removed 4 bases from V and 1 base from J, with 11 bases in between. CDR1 is SEHNR, CDR2 FQNEAQ, per germline (reference sequence). The CDR3 contains 14 residues. The CDR3 DNA reads as TGTGCCAGCAGCTCGAGGGCCAGATCCTACGAGCAGTACTTC. It is translated as CASSSRARSYEQYF.

This chain links TRBV6-1 with TRBJ1-2; D uncertain. CDR3 length equals 11 residues. V lost 3 bases and J 7 bases, leaving 6 bases between the germline ends. Germline-derived CDR1 and CDR2 are MNHNS and SASEGT. The CDR3 loop reads CASSENSGYTF. CDR3 sequence (DNA): TGTGCCAGCAGTGAGAATAGTGGCTACACCTTC.

The chain is built from TRBV7-2 and TRBJ2-3; 13 positions agree with TRBD2. CDR1 SGHTA and CDR2 FQGNSA come from the germline V gene. V was clipped by 4 bases and J by 6 bases; unmatched bases: 4. CDR3 length: 15 amino acids. CDR3 sequence reads: CASSSTSGRADTQYF. DNA for the CDR3: TGTGCCAGCAGCTCCACTAGCGGGAGGGCCGATACGCAGTATTTT.

The chain joins TRBV5-4 to TRBJ2-1; 7 positions match TRBD2. Germline assignment: CDR1 SGHNT and CDR2 YYREEE (reference sequence). CDR3 length: 15 amino acids. With 0 bases clipped from V and 2 bases from J, the junction kept 2 bases outside the gene matches. The CDR3, as DNA: TGTGCCAGCAGCTTGGCCGGGGGGACCTACAATGAGCAGTTCTTC. It is translated as CASSLAGGTYNEQFF.

This chain connects TRBV6-5 to TRBJ2-7; 7 nucleotides agree with TRBD1. Germline CDR1 is MNHEY and CDR2 is SVGAGI. The length of the CDR3 is 14 residues. Germline trimming cut 8 bases from V and 1 base from J; bases unmatched to any gene: 8. In DNA, the CDR3 is TGTGCCAGCGCCCAAAACAGGGGTTCCTACGAGCAGTACGTC. It is translated as CASAQNRGSYEQYV.

CDR3 sequence: CASSQSFTAQETQYF. CDR3 nucleotides: TGCGCCAGCAGCCAAAGTTTTACAGCACAAGAGACCCAGTACTTC. V usage is TRBV4-1 and J usage is TRBJ2-5; D not resolved. The CDR3 spans 15 residues. From germline, CDR1 is MGHRA and CDR2 YSYEKL. V was cut by 2 bases and J by 2 bases, with 12 bases left in between.

This clone showed up just a few times. The chain is built from TRBV9 and TRBJ1-2; the D gene is possibly TRBD1 (6 bases). With 0 bases removed from V and 6 bases from J, the gap between germline ends came to 15 bases. This CDR3 region has 15 residues. CDR1 SGDLS and CDR2 YYNGEE come from the germline V gene. CDR3 sequence: CASSVDVRPGDGYTF. The CDR3 bases are TGTGCCAGCAGCGTAGACGTCAGGCCAGGGGATGGCTACACCTTC.

The CDR3 DNA follows: TGTGCCATACGGACTAGCGGGGGGGTCTACGAGCAGTACTTC. It translates to CAIRTSGGVYEQYF. The chain combines TRBV7-6 with TRBJ2-7; TRBD2 aligns across 15 bases. Trimming cost V 10 bases and J 3 bases; bases outside gene matches: 4. Germline V gene data show CDR1 as SGHVS and CDR2 as FNYEAQ. The CDR3 spans 14 residues. The full variable domain, in which reference TRBV7-6 and TRBJ2-7 provide the parts outside the CDR3, is GAGVSQSPRYKVTKRGQDVALRCDPISGHVSLYWYRQALGQGPEFLTYFNYEAQQDKSGLPNDRFSAERPEGSISTLTIQRTEQRDSAMYRCAIRTSGGVYEQYFGPGTRLTVT.

Written as DNA, the CDR3 is TGTGCCAGCAGCGCGCCCGGACAGCCCCAAGAGACCCAGTACTTC. Protein: CASSAPGQPQETQYF. This chain uses TRBV5-4 with TRBJ2-5, with a tentative D call TRBD1 (6 bases). CDR1 and CDR2 from the germline V gene are SGHNT and YYREEE (reference sequence). CDR3 length: 15 amino acids. The germline V and J ends were trimmed by 4 bases and 1 base, with 14 bases remaining between them.

This rearrangement joins TRBV14 to TRBJ1-6, with a tentative D call TRBD1 (5 bases). CDR3 length: 15 amino acids. Between the trimmed V and J ends, which lost 2 bases and 8 bases, there was a span of 13 bases. Germline CDR1 SGHDN, CDR2 FVKESK. The CDR3 nucleotides are TGTGCCAGCAGCCAACAGGAGGGGCTTCATTCACCCCTCCACTTT. Amino acids: CASSQQEGLHSPLHF.

The chain is built from TRBV27 and TRBJ1-2, with 9 bases lining up with TRBD1. The CDR3 runs 15 residues. J lost 4 bases, V lost 2 bases, and 5 bases had no gene match. Looked up from germline, CDR1 is MNHEY and CDR2 is SMNVEV (reference sequence). The CDR3 region has the DNA TGTGCCAGCAGTTTAGCCGGGACAGGGTTCTATGGCTACACCTTC. Translated: CASSLAGTGFYGYTF.

CDR3 sequence (DNA): TGTGCCAGCAGCTTAGGGCTAGCGGGCTTGGGAGCCTCCTACAATGAGCAGTTCTTC. Amino acid sequence: CASSLGLAGLGASYNEQFF. V gene TRBV13 combines with J gene TRBJ2-1; 8 nucleotides match TRBD2. The CDR3 is 19 amino acids. Germline V lookup: CDR1 PRHDT, CDR2 FYEKMQ (reference sequence). V was pared by 0 bases and J by 0 bases, with 10 bases of the junction left unmatched.

The chain employs TRBV6-4 and TRBJ1-6, with TRBD1 matching over 7 bases. From germline, CDR1 is MRHNA and CDR2 SNTAGT. Unmatched junction bases numbered 5, after V lost 6 bases and J lost 6 bases. This CDR3 has 14 amino acids. CDR3 coding DNA: TGTGCCAGCAGCCCGGGACAGAGTAATTCACCCCTCCACTTT. Residues: CASSPGQSNSPLHF.

This sequence joins TRBV9 and TRBJ2-3; 9 bases align to TRBD1. Trimming removed 0 bases from V and 6 bases from J; junction bases left unmatched: 2. The CDR3 loop spans 14 amino acids. Germline V gene data show CDR1 as SGDLS and CDR2 as YYNGEE. The CDR3 DNA is TGTGCCAGCAGCGTAGTCGGACAGGGGGATACGCAGTATTTT. Protein product: CASSVVGQGDTQYF.